These 30 T cell receptor beta chains were sequenced from one sample in a study of PD-1 blockade in classical Hodgkin lymphoma. Repertoires were generated with immunoSEQ multiplex PCR, while TCRdb's copy carries only in-frame clones and drops some. The sample has roughly 16,000 clones, roughly 82% seen once; the top ten hold 27%. Each and every patient relapsed after autologous stem cell transplantation, and patients got differing brentuximab vedotin exposure. Specimen: peripheral blood mononuclear cells (PBMCs), collected before the second cycle of nivolumab. These receptors all stem from a human donor with classical Hodgkin lymphoma.

The chain uses TRBV25-1 and TRBJ1-2; weak D call: TRBD1 (5 bases). The ends were cut back, 4 bases at V and 4 bases at J, with 10 bases in the middle. This CDR3 has 13 amino acids. Germline V gives CDR1 MGHDK, CDR2 SYGVNS. CDR3 protein: CASSAEGPYGYTF. For the CDR3, the DNA is TGTGCCAGCAGTGCGGAGGGGCCCTATGGCTACACCTTC.

The rearrangement links TRBV18 to TRBJ1-1, with TRBD1 as a possible D gene (5 bases). This CDR3 has 15 amino acids. Trimming took 2 bases from V and 1 from J, leaving 11 bases between them. Germline CDR1 reads KGHSH; CDR2 reads LQKENI. The CDR3 loop reads CASSPTVDRNTEAFF. In DNA, the CDR3 is TGTGCCAGCTCACCAACGGTAGACAGGAACACTGAAGCTTTCTTT.

The chain links TRBV5-4 to TRBJ2-3, with 14 bases aligning to TRBD2. V shed 3 bases and J 7 bases; nucleotides not matched to a gene: 7. CDR1 SGHNT and CDR2 YYREEE come from the germline V gene (reference sequence). This CDR3 is built from 16 residues. The CDR3 spells CASSSRLAGGFNTQYF. CDR3 DNA: TGTGCCAGCAGCTCACGACTAGCGGGGGGGTTTAATACGCAGTATTTT.

The chain joins TRBV29-1 to TRBJ2-7, with 7 bases matching TRBD1. The trim removed 4 bases at V and 3 bases at J, leaving 9 bases unmatched. Germline CDR1 and CDR2: SQVTM and ANQGSEA. This CDR3 is built from 14 residues. The DNA for the CDR3 is TGCAGCGTTGTATTTTTAGGGGGCGGCTACGAGCAGTACTTC. Protein sequence: CSVVFLGGGYEQYF.

The sample holds a few counts of this clone. This chain uses TRBV18 with TRBJ1-6; no firm D call. The germline V and J ends were trimmed by 8 bases and 0 bases, with 11 bases remaining between them. This CDR3 has 15 residues. Per germline, CDR1 KGHSH and CDR2 LQKENI. The chain's CDR3 is CASPRLSSYNSPLHF. CDR3 DNA sequence: TGTGCCAGCCCCCGACTGAGCTCCTATAATTCACCCCTCCACTTT.

The rearrangement links TRBV7-9 to TRBJ1-4; D is uncertain. V gave up 1 base and J gave up 3 bases, with 12 bases separating them. The V gene's germline CDR1 is SEHNR and CDR2 FQNEAQ (reference sequence). This CDR3 region has 16 residues. CDR3 nucleotides: TGTGCCAGCAGCTTAGGCCGGAATCTGGCTAATGAAAAACTGTTTTTT. As protein: CASSLGRNLANEKLFF.

This chain connects TRBV5-4 to TRBJ1-1, with D unresolved. The V end was cut by 4 bases, the J end by 4 bases, with 20 bases between. Per the germline V gene, CDR1 is SGHNT and CDR2 is YYREEE (reference sequence). The CDR3 runs 16 residues. CDR3 loop: CASSPGVGASTTEAFF. CDR3 nucleotide sequence: TGTGCCAGCAGCCCCGGGGTGGGAGCCAGCACCACTGAAGCTTTCTTT.

The chain has TRBV18 and TRBJ2-3, with TRBD2 identical over 9 bases. The CDR3 has 15 amino acids. Per germline, CDR1 KGHSH and CDR2 LQKENI. J was trimmed by 4 bases and V by 3 bases; bases with no gene match: 5. The DNA of the CDR3 is TGTGCCAGCTCACCGAACGAGCGGGGGGCAGATACGCAGTATTTT. As protein: CASSPNERGADTQYF. Variable domain in full (rest from reference TRBV18 and TRBJ2-3): NAGVMQNPRHLVRRRGQEARLRCSPMKGHSHVYWYRQLPEEGLKFMVYLQKENIIDESGMPKERFSAEFPKEGPSILRIQQVVRGDSAAYFCASSPNERGADTQYFGPGTRLTVL.

This chain connects TRBV20-1 to TRBJ2-7; a possible D gene is TRBD2 (5 bases). V was shortened by 6 bases and J by 7 bases, with 13 bases between the two germline ends. Per germline, CDR1 DFQATT and CDR2 SNEGSKA (reference sequence). This CDR3 contains 11 residues. CDR3 sequence: CSALRDEEQYF. CDR3 bases: TGCAGTGCCCTACGGGATGAAGAGCAGTACTTC.

The chain links TRBV5-1 to TRBJ2-1; 13 bases are shared with TRBD2. CDR3 length: 17 amino acids. V lost 4 bases, J lost 2 bases, and 6 bases stayed unmatched. Germline-derived CDR1 and CDR2 are SGHRS and YFSETQ. In DNA form, the CDR3 reads TGCGCCAGCAGCCGCACGACTAGCGGGGGGACCTACAATGAGCAGTTCTTC. Translated, it gives CASSRTTSGGTYNEQFF.

The J gene is TRBJ1-1, the V gene TRBV5-1; the match to TRBD1 covers 8 bases. J was trimmed by 3 bases and V by 0 bases; bases with no gene match: 7. This CDR3 is built from 16 residues. Germline V gene lookup returns CDR1 SGHRS and CDR2 YFSETQ. This CDR3 reads CASSLVRQGADTEAFF. The CDR3, as DNA: TGCGCCAGCAGCTTGGTTAGGCAGGGGGCGGACACTGAAGCTTTCTTT.

This clone was seen a handful of times. This rearrangement joins TRBV6-5 to TRBJ1-6; D is perhaps TRBD1 (6 bases). CDR1 MNHEY and CDR2 SVGAGI come from the germline V gene. CDR3 length equals 13 residues. V lost 6 bases and J 8 bases, leaving 11 bases between the germline ends. The CDR3 nucleotides read TGTGCCAGCAGACGTACAGGGTATTCACCCCTCCACTTT. This translates into CASRRTGYSPLHF.

The CDR3 nucleotides read TGTGCCAGCAGCTTAACGTCTCGGCCCGGGGAGCTGTTTTTT. It specifies CASSLTSRPGELFF. This rearrangement joins TRBV7-3 to TRBJ2-2; D call uncertain. CDR1 is SGHTA, CDR2 FQGTGA, per germline. V lost 0 bases and J lost 6, with 8 bases in between. CDR3 length: 14 residues.

This chain connects TRBV11-2 to TRBJ2-4; possibly TRBD2 for D (6 bases). The length of the CDR3 is 16 residues. CDR1 and CDR2 from the germline V gene are SGHAT and FQNNGV. Trimming stripped 5 bases from V and 3 bases from J, with 17 bases between. Written as DNA, the CDR3 is TGTGCCAGCAGCGAGCAGACTGCAGCGGGCAAAAACATTCAGTACTTC. Protein: CASSEQTAAGKNIQYF.

The V call is TRBV10-3, the J call TRBJ1-2; D is possibly TRBD1 (5 bases). V lost 5 bases and J lost 6, with 16 bases in between. Germline assignment: CDR1 ENHRY and CDR2 SYGVKD. The CDR3 is 14 amino acids. The CDR3 protein is CAISTVERQNGYTF. CDR3 DNA: TGTGCCATCAGTACTGTCGAGAGACAGAATGGCTACACCTTC.

The chain combines TRBV7-8 with TRBJ2-5; either TRBD1 or TRBD2 may supply D (5 bases each). This CDR3 spans 13 amino acids. With 6 bases removed from V and 0 bases from J, the gap between germline ends came to 8 bases. Looked up from germline, CDR1 is SGHVS and CDR2 is FQNEAQ. The CDR3 DNA sequence: TGTGCCAGCAGTGTGGGGGACCAAGAGACCCAGTACTTC. As protein: CASSVGDQETQYF.

The chain employs TRBV5-4 and TRBJ2-5, with D perhaps assigned TRBD1 or TRBD2 (5 bases each). Trimming removed 0 bases at V and 1 base at J, with 10 bases between. The CDR3 is 15 amino acids. Germline V gene data show CDR1 as SGHNT and CDR2 as YYREEE (reference sequence). In nucleotides, the CDR3 is TGTGCCAGCAGCTTGGGCTCGGGGCCCCAAGAGACCCAGTACTTC. Its protein is CASSLGSGPQETQYF.

The chain couples TRBV5-5 to TRBJ1-3; 9 bases are a match to TRBD1. The CDR3 is 19 residues long. CDR1 is SGHKS and CDR2 is YYEKEE in the germline V gene (reference sequence). V shed 2 bases and J 0 bases; nucleotides not matched to a gene: 12. CDR3 loop: CASSLLPGGTGPSGNTIYF. Here the CDR3 DNA reads TGTGCCAGCAGCTTACTCCCGGGCGGGACAGGGCCCTCTGGAAACACCATATATTTT.

The gene calls are TRBV29-1 and TRBJ2-7, with D possibly being TRBD2 (6 bases). The germline V and J ends were trimmed by 5 bases and 5 bases, with 10 bases remaining between them. The CDR3 contains 11 residues. Germline V gene sequence: CDR1 SQVTM, CDR2 ANQGSEA. CDR3 DNA sequence: TGCAGCGTTCGGTGGGGGGACGAGCAGTACTTC. Translation gives CSVRWGDEQYF.

The chain uses TRBV6-5 and TRBJ2-1; either TRBD1 or TRBD2 may fit D (5 bases each). Germline CDR1 reads MNHEY; CDR2 reads SVGAGI. Trimming removed 4 bases from V and 11 bases from J, with 21 bases in between. The CDR3 is 15 amino acids. This CDR3 is CASSSGTQIVGKQFF. The CDR3 coding sequence is TGTGCCAGCAGTTCCGGGACCCAAATAGTTGGCAAGCAGTTCTTC.

The chain links TRBV7-6 to TRBJ2-2; TRBD1 matches 9 bases. This CDR3 spans 15 amino acids. Germline V CDR1 and CDR2: SGHVS, FNYEAQ. Losses at the gene ends were 0 bases for V and 10 bases for J; bases not matched to a gene: 6. The CDR3 is CASSLAGQGGAELFF. In DNA form, the CDR3 reads TGTGCCAGCAGCTTAGCGGGACAGGGTGGTGCGGAGCTGTTTTTT.

The V and J genes are TRBV14 and TRBJ1-3, with D unclear. This CDR3 is 14 amino acids long. Trimming took off 4 bases at V and 9 bases at J, with 16 bases between the two ends. Germline CDR1 is SGHDN and CDR2 is FVKESK. The chain's CDR3 is CASSPIEQRATIYF. The CDR3 nucleotides are TGTGCCAGCAGCCCGATCGAGCAGCGGGCCACCATATATTTT.

The J gene is TRBJ2-5, the V gene TRBV2; 7 bases fit TRBD2. Germline lookup yields CDR1 SNHLY and CDR2 FYNNEI. The V and J ends lost 10 bases and 5 bases, in that order; junction bases with no gene match: 7. This CDR3 contains 12 residues. The CDR3 coding sequence is TGTGCCACAGGGAGGGCGGTGGAGACCCAGTACTTC. Protein product: CATGRAVETQYF.

The chain links TRBV5-5 to TRBJ1-4, with 7 bases fitting TRBD1. The junction had 9 bases not matched to a gene; V was cut back by 5 bases and J by 8 bases. Germline CDR1 reads SGHKS; CDR2 reads YYEKEE (reference sequence). The CDR3 totals 14 residues. CDR3 protein: CASSLPGTVEKLFF. CDR3 sequence (DNA): TGTGCCAGCAGTCTCCCAGGGACAGTCGAAAAACTGTTTTTT.

The V call is TRBV5-6, the J call TRBJ2-4, with D tentatively TRBD2 (6 bases). Trimming left V 0 bases short and J 8 bases short, with 15 bases between. This CDR3 has 15 residues. CDR1 and CDR2 from the germline V gene are SGHDT and YYEEEE. The CDR3 loop is CASSLAAGFMDIQYF. CDR3 bases: TGTGCCAGCAGCTTGGCCGCGGGATTTATGGACATTCAGTACTTC.

A word on this clone: This CDR3 is also generated by other DNA sequences in the sample. The chain joins TRBV9 to TRBJ1-5, with unresolved D. This CDR3 region has 13 residues. V gave up 0 bases and J gave up 1 base, with 2 bases separating them. Germline lookup yields CDR1 SGDLS and CDR2 YYNGEE. The CDR3 sequence: CASSVGSNQPQHF. As DNA, the CDR3 is TGTGCCAGCAGCGTAGGAAGCAATCAGCCCCAGCATTTT.

This chain links TRBV5-1 with TRBJ2-3; 8 bases map to TRBD1. V shed 4 bases and J 6 bases; nucleotides not matched to a gene: 13. The CDR3 sequence is 16 residues long. Germline V CDR1 and CDR2: SGHRS, YFSETQ. CDR3 region: CASSRTQGALGDTQYF. The CDR3 nucleotides read TGCGCCAGCAGCCGGACTCAGGGGGCGCTGGGGGATACGCAGTATTTT.

As concerns this clone: Since no conserved phenylalanine or tryptophan closes the CDR3, a read error is the likely cause. No DNA is shown, since the ends of the CDR3 on it are uncertain; the CDR3 is the one TCRdb lists. The chain has TRBV5-6 and TRBJ2-7; the listed D gene, TRBD1, was not tested against the DNA. The CDR3 spans 11 residues, counting both ends. Per the germline V gene, CDR1 is SGHDT and CDR2 is YYEEEE. The CDR3 here is CASSLGGAEKA.

This clone was observed once. This chain uses TRBV5-8 with TRBJ2-3, with D possibly being TRBD2 (6 bases). CDR1 SGHTS and CDR2 YDEGEE come from the germline V gene. The V end lost 6 bases, the J end lost 3 bases, and 14 bases lay between the germline ends. The CDR3 covers 14 residues. CDR3: CASTVESGTDTQYF. CDR3 DNA: TGTGCCAGCACCGTCGAGAGCGGGACAGATACGCAGTATTTT.

The CDR3 DNA reads TGTGCCATCAGCCCGGGACAGAACGTTAACTATGGCTACACCTTC. Protein product: CAISPGQNVNYGYTF. The chain is built from TRBV10-3 and TRBJ1-2; TRBD1 matches at 7 bases. The length of the CDR3 is 15 residues. Germline loops: CDR1 ENHRY, CDR2 SYGVKD. The V gene end was trimmed by 6 bases and the J gene end by 1 base; junction bases not matched to a gene: 8.